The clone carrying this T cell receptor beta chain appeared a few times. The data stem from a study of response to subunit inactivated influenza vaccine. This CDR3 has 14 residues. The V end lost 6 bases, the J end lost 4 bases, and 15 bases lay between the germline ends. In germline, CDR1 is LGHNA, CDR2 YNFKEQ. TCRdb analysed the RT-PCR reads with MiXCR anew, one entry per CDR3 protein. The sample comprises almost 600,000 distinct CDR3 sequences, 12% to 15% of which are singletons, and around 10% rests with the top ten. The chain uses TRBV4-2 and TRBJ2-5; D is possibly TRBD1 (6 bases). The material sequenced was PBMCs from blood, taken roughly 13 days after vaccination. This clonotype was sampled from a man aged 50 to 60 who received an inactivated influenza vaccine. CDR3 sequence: CASSPGDQGETQYF. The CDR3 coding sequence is TGTGCCAGCAGTCCAGGGGACCAAGGAGAGACCCAGTACTTC.